The entry that follows covers one T cell receptor (beta chain) sequence. No cognate antigen has been identified for it. Base quality data are lacking; no much larger clone is found one base away. Deletion took 4 bases off V and 3 bases off J, with a span of 8 bases between the germline ends. CDR1 and CDR2 (SQVTM, ANQGSEA) derive from the germline V gene. The cysteine opens and the phenylalanine closes a CDR3 of 12 amino acids. Only CDR3 DNA remains: 36 bases, in frame from the first base. This sample stems from a study of blood T cell repertoires in COVID-19 (dated by TCRdb to the early 2020s). Context from the whole study: Samples from collaborators originated in the United States, Italy and Spain and spanned both the acute and convalescent phases of COVID-19. The prospective study material was composed of cDNA or gDNA derived from T cells, B-cell-depleted T cells, or PBMCs. Subjects who had been exposed to COVID-19, were actively infected with it, or had recovered from it provided the deeply sampled blood TCRbeta repertoires that made up the dataset. The repertoires were released in a freely available public database intended as a resource for research on the immune response to SARS-CoV-2. The samples were drawn from the first 160 participants of the ongoing ImmuneRACE study and from over 950 subjects provided by 6 global collaborators. The sample metadata nearly always contained a de-identified subject ID, COVID-19 status, age in years and sex. Where available, HLA class I and class II types were taken from metadata supplied by the sample provider and were not determined by assay-based typing. What the work shows at the level of the full study, not this receptor alone: Clinical and demographic metadata were provided uncurated, with the amount varying by source and participant.

Collaborating institutions collected whole blood in K2EDTA tubes following their own protocols. For TCRbeta analysis, collaborator samples were shipped as frozen whole blood, as isolated PBMCs, or as DNA extracted from either sample type. The immunoSEQ Assay, a bias-controlled multiplex PCR, was used to amplify TCRbeta CDR3 regions from genomic DNA. Per the original workflow: Nucleated cell counts per sample were estimated from amplification of reference gene primers within the assay. To quantify the absolute abundance of each unique TCRbeta CDR3 rearrangement, sequence reads were collapsed and filtered. For each sample, productive Simpson clonality was calculated by taking the square root of Simpson's diversity index across productive rearrangements. TCRdb retrieved this table from immuneACCESS and kept in-frame rearrangements only. Not all clones are present; in checked studies, unresolved V genes account for under half, and no reason is known for the remainder. V and J calls and clone size are copied from that table; D and trimming were computed from the DNA. This sample has about 250,000 clones in its table, and about 89% of those were observed once. The ten largest clones capture 0.7% to 0.9% of the sample.

The source of this sequence is a man aged 25 to 40 with acute or convalescent COVID-19. The sequenced sample was peripheral blood. The V gene is TRBV29-1 and the J gene is TRBJ2-3; the D gene remains uncertain. CDR3 loop: CSVVVSTDTQYF. Read as DNA, the sequence is TGCAGCGTTGTAGTTTCTACAGATACGCAGTATTTT.